Reported below is one T cell receptor (beta chain). Its antigen is still unknown. No base qualities exist here, and no much larger clone lies one base off it. The source of the sample is a study of cytomegalovirus exposure and HLA in healthy donors (dated by TCRdb to the late 2010s). Describing the broader study: In an earlier analysis of some 550 of the donors, 250 to 300 Gb of sequence data and 117 million unique TCR beta sequences from about 179 million T cells were reported. The T cell repertoires of around 670 subjects were profiled by immunosequencing and related to cytomegalovirus serostatus. Rather than drawing on any new phenotypic data, the later analysis identified candidate immune exposures from TCR beta sequences and the way those sequences occurred across donors. An earlier analysis of more than 450 of the donors used high-throughput TCR beta sequencing to judge whether each TCR beta V gene segment behaved as functional or pseudogenic. The study aimed to test whether cataloging public T cell receptors could reveal signatures of past pathogen exposure. Among around 400 genotyped donors of the cohort, an average of around 250,000 unique TCR beta nucleotide sequences was sequenced per donor, of which about 19% were non-productive. Every discovery cohort repertoire had been produced on one sequencing platform. Around 300 gigabases of sequencing data and 80 million or so unique TCR sequences were included in an early release covering under 650 HLA-typed donors. A later genetic analysis took genome-wide SNP genotypes for about 55% of the roughly 700 donors and used that subset as a discovery cohort. To predict cytomegalovirus infection status, the study combined high-throughput TCR immunosequencing, statistical association of individual TCRs with disease status, and machine learning. Typing coverage varied by locus: 629-630 donors for A, B, C, DRB1 and DQB1; approximately 500 for DQA1; over 600 for DPA1; approximately 470 for DPB1. Donor age, sex, ethnicity and CMV serostatus were collected together with the repertoire data. Besides the first cohort of about 730 subjects, a separate validation cohort made up of 120 different subjects was used. Both class I and class II loci were covered by HLA typing, at four-digit resolution. A later analysis re-examined previously published TCR beta repertoires from 600 to 700 donors and added high-resolution HLA genotyping to investigate patterns of TCR occurrence. About 5 DR-DQ haplotypes were handled as single units for association and clustering, since linkage in the cohort was strong. The genetic ancestry cluster associated with self-reported Caucasian donors included 70% to 85% of the roughly 390 genotyped donors.

The library was built by means of the immunoSEQ multiplex PCR assay. A mixture of 60 forward primers for TCR Vbeta segments and 13 reverse primers for TCR Jbeta segments was used in the multiplex PCR. The CDR3 region of rearranged TCR beta genes was amplified from genomic DNA by a multiplex PCR assay. On the Illumina HiSeq System, the amplified TCR beta libraries were sequenced as 87-base-pair reads. Concerning the study's data processing: A later analysis counted some 80 million unique TCR beta chains across the 650 to 800 repertoires, and around 9.9 million of these chains were shared by at least two donors. To remove PCR and sequencing errors, raw reads were error-corrected and collapsed into unique sequences using a nearest-neighbor algorithm that merged closely related sequences. V, D and J gene segments were assigned by aligning CDR3 sequences to IMGT reference sequences. For a sequence to be retained, a match of at least six nucleotides was required to both a V gene segment and a J gene segment. Rearrangements were called productive when the CDR3 lacked stop codons and stayed in frame with V and J; all others were non-productive. Following IMGT convention, CDR3 was defined as the stretch from the second conserved V-encoded cysteine up to the conserved J-encoded phenylalanine. The earlier analysis of 500 to 650 of the donors excluded any sequence lacking an unambiguous match to a single V gene segment. An earlier analysis of some 610 of the donors called V segments functional above 56.7% productive rearrangements and segregating when the between-donor standard deviation exceeded 5%. A statistical classification framework was built for diagnosing cytomegalovirus status from the catalog of TCR beta chain sequences. A later analysis assigned V and J genes by comparing TCR nucleotide sequences with IMGT/GENE-DB human TR gene sequences. The TCRdist pipeline was used in a later analysis to assign CDR3 sequences and most-parsimonious VDJ recombination scenarios. A later analysis defined each TCR beta chain by its CDR3 amino acid sequence plus V-gene family, and excluded reads lacking a unique V-gene family. As a way to deal with suspected cross-contamination and a sequencing artifact, a later analysis dropped 450 to 700 nucleotide sequences that were highly shared and had low generation probability. In a later analysis, a clonal expansion index was calculated for each public chain from normalized within-repertoire ranks of inferred template counts. A later analysis computed generation probabilities with a VDJ recombination model fitted to out-of-frame rearrangements, and checked the results against IGoR. In a later analysis, TCR-TCR, TCR-HLA and TCR-CMV co-occurrence was scored with hypergeometric tests, and a repertoire-size bias correction was applied to TCR pairs. A later analysis estimated false discovery rates by permuting HLA or CMV assignments 20 times. A later analysis grouped co-occurring TCRs with DBSCAN, adding TCRdist sequence similarity when clustering within HLA-allele-positive subsets. Repertoires with fewer than 30,000 or more than 120,000 public chains, plus five repertoires with anomalous nucleotide sharing, were excluded from co-occurrence clustering. The table comes from immuneACCESS by way of TCRdb, which keeps in-frame sequences with V and J called. Part of the clones is missing from these tables; in studies checked, under half for an unresolved V gene and the rest for unknown reasons. Clonal size and the V and J genes are those of that table, whereas D and trimming came from the DNA. The sample table holds around 190,000 clones, of which 70% to 90% were seen once. The ten top clones hold more than 0.25% of the sample.

The cohort consisted of fewer than 700 healthy bone marrow donors. At the time of sampling, all cohort members were nominally healthy, though unrecorded immune exposures were likely present. The donor tested CMV seronegative and was one of the 352 seronegative cohort members. A peripheral blood sample was collected from each donor, and TCR beta sequencing was performed on peripheral blood mononuclear cells. The Qiagen DNeasy Blood Extraction Kit was used to extract genomic DNA from the blood cell samples. The CDR3 spans 15 residues, from the cysteine through the phenylalanine. Only the CDR3 DNA is retained, 45 bases long and in frame from the first base. Reading the germline V gene (reference sequence) gives CDR1 LNHDA and CDR2 SQIVND. The junction shows trimming of 6 bases on V and 3 bases on J, and the gene matches do not reach 8 bases of it. What the research found in general, with its limitations: In a later analysis, the rate of TCR association differed among HLA loci, with DRB1 alleles having the most associated TCRs and HLA-C alleles having the fewest. A later genetic analysis reported fewer N-insertions in productive TCRs among donors in an Asian-associated ancestry cluster than the roughly 620-donor mean. HLA typing was unavailable for some donors at each locus, so association tests used only the typed subset. In both the original and validation cohorts, the classifier was reported to diagnose cytomegalovirus status with high specificity and sensitivity. A few of the identified cytomegalovirus-associated TCR beta chains were confirmed in vitro to be specific for cytomegalovirus antigens. Immune exposure information for the cohort was limited to CMV serostatus. The sequencing pipeline was judged likely to have produced a cluster of highly shared sequence variants as a technical artifact. In this cohort, only TCR beta chains were sequenced, and detectable features were limited by the absence of alpha or paired-chain data. Some 15 rarely observed V segments, including chromosome 9 orphons, were excluded from the earlier analysis of some 590 of the donors because counts were too low. Broadly in line with IMGT annotations, most TCR beta V segments showed up in productive rearrangements about 90% or about 30% of the time in an earlier analysis of about 500 of the donors. A later genetic analysis associated a missense DCLRE1C variant with V-gene and J-gene trimming of TCR beta chains, and an independent cohort replicated the association. A later analysis found that HLA-associated TCR beta chains were more clonally expanded and had lower generation probabilities than equally common non-associated chains. A further reported finding was that TCR beta sequences accurately predicted the HLA-A and HLA-B alleles for most subjects in the first cohort. The presence/absence analyses assumed that sequencing depth was roughly uniform across donors, and that assumption may not be true. Because the 87-base-pair reads could not distinguish some IMGT-functional V segments, including TRBV6-2 and TRBV6-3, those segments were excluded. In a later analysis, several top co-occurrence clusters were reported to appear linked to parvovirus B19, influenza, CMV and Epstein-Barr virus. At a false discovery rate of 0.05, a later analysis linked 16,951 TCR beta sequences to specific HLA alleles. Correlated functional status among segregating V segments might be attributable to linkage disequilibrium, but an unknown experimental factor could not be ruled out. The authors suggested that the approach could potentially be extended to other disease states and immunological phenotypes. Most CMV-associated TCR beta chains appeared to be HLA-restricted in a later analysis, and the HLA associations seemed to be driven largely by CMV exposure. When HLA alleles, especially DR and DQ, strongly co-occurred, TCR associations were difficult to assign to individual alleles. The study gave a list of 150 to 200 TCR beta chains associated with cytomegalovirus. Most TCR sequences were seen in very few donors, while some public TCRs were found in many individuals.

This sequence originates from a woman in her twenties or thirties in good health and CMV-seronegative. Specimen: PBMCs. The chain is assembled from TRBV19 and TRBJ2-1; 7 central bases correspond to TRBD2. The nucleotide sequence is given as TGTGCCAGTAGGGGGCAAGCGGGACTCTACAATGAGCAGTTCTTC. This encodes CASRGQAGLYNEQFF.